One sample yielded the 25 T cell receptor beta chains listed below, sequenced in a study of regulatory T cells in long-lasting Graves disease. The authors built TCR beta libraries using iRepertoire HTBI primers and Arm-PCR of CDR3 regions. TCRdb itself ran the multiplex PCR reads through MiXCR, one entry per CDR3 protein. This table has roughly 360,000 distinct CDR3 sequences, approximately 12% appearing once. Regarding time point: newly diagnosed GD, antithyroid drugs for less than 3 months. RNA extracted from PBMCs served as the sequencing template. This sample was shared with a second study, whose subject was T cells in Graves' hyperthyroidism and ophthalmopathy.

The specimen comprised peripheral blood mononuclear cells (PBMCs), sampled at new diagnosis, from a patient treated with antithyroid drugs. The receptors were gathered from a woman between 18 and 29 years old with Graves disease.

This clonotype has ten or more counts. This chain connects TRBV2 to TRBJ2-5; tentatively, D is TRBD2 (6 bases). The V end lost 4 bases, the J end lost 6 bases, and 15 bases lay between the germline ends. Germline CDR1 is SNHLY and CDR2 is FYNNEI. The CDR3 runs 14 residues. As DNA, the CDR3 is TGTGCCAGCAGTGCCTGGACGGGGGAGAAGACCCAGTACTTC. Amino acids: CASSAWTGEKTQYF.

This chain connects TRBV3-1 to TRBJ1-5, with 10 bases matching TRBD1. The CDR3 consists of 16 residues. CDR1 is LGHDT, CDR2 YNNKEL, per germline (reference sequence). V trimming: 1 base; J trimming: 4 bases; junction bases outside the gene matches: 4. CDR3 sequence: CASSQGQGAKNQPQHF. CDR3 bases: TGTGCCAGCAGCCAAGGACAGGGGGCGAAAAATCAGCCCCAGCATTTT.

This clonotype was counted at least ten times. This chain links TRBV27 with TRBJ2-1, with D unclear. The V gene's germline CDR1 is MNHEY and CDR2 SMNVEV (reference sequence). The germline V and J ends were trimmed by 6 bases and 0 bases, with 9 bases remaining between them. This CDR3 region has 14 residues. CDR3 amino acids: CASSPRSSYNEQFF. DNA for the CDR3: TGTGCCAGCAGCCCCCGGAGCTCCTACAATGAGCAGTTCTTC.

The sample holds many counts of this clonotype. The J gene is TRBJ2-1, the V gene TRBV15; 9 bases match TRBD2. The CDR3 has 15 amino acids. J lost 2 bases, V lost 3 bases, and 2 bases had no gene match. Germline V gives CDR1 LNHNV, CDR2 YYDKDF (reference sequence). The CDR3 DNA reads as TGTGCCACCAGCAGTTTAGCGGGAGCCTACAATGAGCAGTTCTTC. Translating gives CATSSLAGAYNEQFF.

This clonotype appeared a few times. This sequence joins TRBV7-2 and TRBJ2-1; 10 bases line up with TRBD2. The germline CDR1 and CDR2 sequences are SGHTA and FQGNSA. Losses at the gene ends were 5 bases for V and 1 base for J; bases not matched to a gene: 5. This CDR3 region has 16 residues. Written as DNA, the CDR3 is TGTGCCAGCAGCCCGGGACTAGCGTTTTCCTACAATGAGCAGTTCTTC. It translates to CASSPGLAFSYNEQFF.

This clonotype was seen only a few times. The chain is built from TRBV6-5 and TRBJ1-6; D remains unclear. From germline, CDR1 is MNHEY and CDR2 SVGAGI. V lost 4 bases to trimming and J lost 8 bases, with 15 bases between them. There are 15 residues in the CDR3. The CDR3 spells CASSSAVSPDSPLHF. The CDR3 region has the DNA TGTGCCAGCAGTTCGGCGGTGTCTCCCGATTCACCCCTCCACTTT.

This clonotype was recorded at least ten times. The V and J genes are TRBV11-3 and TRBJ2-7; a possible D gene is TRBD2 (5 bases). Germline CDR1 is SGHNT and CDR2 is YENEEA. The V and J ends lost 5 bases and 2 bases respectively, with 16 bases between them. The CDR3 contains 15 residues. The CDR3 protein is CASSPGREYPYEQYF. The CDR3, as DNA: TGTGCCAGCAGCCCCGGACGGGAATATCCCTACGAGCAGTACTTC.

This clonotype has a count of ten or more. The V and J genes are TRBV28 and TRBJ2-1; the D gene is possibly TRBD2 (5 bases). The ends were cut back, 7 bases at V and 6 bases at J, with 22 bases in the middle. The CDR3 length is 16 residues. The V gene's germline CDR1 is MDHEN and CDR2 SYDVKM. CDR3 loop: CASTTSGIPPSNEQFF. CDR3 sequence (DNA): TGTGCCAGCACCACATCGGGGATCCCGCCGAGCAATGAGCAGTTCTTC.

The chain uses TRBV6-1 and TRBJ2-1; D ambiguous. The V and J ends lost 5 bases and 3 bases respectively, with 5 bases between them. The V gene's germline CDR1 is MNHNS and CDR2 SASEGT. The CDR3 is 12 residues long. The CDR3 region has the DNA TGTGCCAGCAGTCACCTCTACAATGAGCAGTTCTTC. It encodes CASSHLYNEQFF.

V and J are TRBV20-1 and TRBJ1-1; TRBD1 is a possible D gene (5 bases). Germline V gives CDR1 DFQATT, CDR2 SNEGSKA (reference sequence). The CDR3 has 12 residues. The DNA of the CDR3 is TGCAGACCGGGACGGACGAACACTGAAGCTTTCTTT. Protein sequence: CRPGRTNTEAFF.

This chain links TRBV25-1 with TRBJ2-1; TRBD2 is a possible D gene (6 bases). Germline V gene lookup returns CDR1 MGHDK and CDR2 SYGVNS. Trimming removed 8 bases from V and 4 bases from J, with 18 bases in between. CDR3 size: 15 residues. CDR3 sequence: CASQGGQSGYNEQFF. For the CDR3, the DNA is TGTGCCAGCCAAGGAGGGCAGTCCGGGTACAATGAGCAGTTCTTC.

The chain carries TRBV24-1 and TRBJ2-5, with D perhaps TRBD2 (6 bases). V was shortened by 4 bases and J by 5 bases, with 19 bases between the two germline ends. The CDR3 consists of 16 residues. Germline CDR1 KGHDR, CDR2 SFDVKD. CDR3 sequence (DNA): TGTGCCACCAGTGACCCCAACACCGTGGCGGGGGAGACCCAGTACTTC. Amino acids: CATSDPNTVAGETQYF.

There are many counts of this clonotype. This chain links TRBV6-1 with TRBJ1-3, with D uncertain. This CDR3 has 15 amino acids. Between the trimmed V and J ends, which lost 1 base and 3 bases, there was a span of 10 bases. In germline, CDR1 is MNHNS, CDR2 SASEGT. The CDR3 bases are TGTGCCAGCAGTGAAGACGGAGGGTTTGGAAACACCATATATTTT. It is translated as CASSEDGGFGNTIYF.

This clonotype was counted at least ten times. The chain combines TRBV10-3 with TRBJ2-3, with 13 bases fitting TRBD2. V lost 8 bases, J lost 3 bases, and 14 bases stayed unmatched. Per the germline V gene, CDR1 is ENHRY and CDR2 is SYGVKD. The CDR3 loop spans 18 amino acids. Here the CDR3 reads CAIGSLNRLAGGTDTQYF. The CDR3 coding sequence is TGTGCCATCGGCAGCTTGAACAGACTAGCGGGAGGAACAGATACGCAGTATTTT.

In its sample, this clonotype was seen a few times. The rearrangement joins TRBV7-9 to TRBJ2-7, with D unresolved. The germline gives CDR1 SEHNR, CDR2 FQNEAQ (reference sequence). The germline V and J ends were trimmed by 3 bases and 3 bases, with 9 bases remaining between them. The CDR3 runs 13 residues. CDR3 protein: CASSFGHNYEQYV. Here the CDR3 DNA reads TGTGCCAGCAGCTTCGGGCATAACTACGAGCAGTACGTC.

This clonotype was picked up many times. V gene TRBV19 combines with J gene TRBJ1-1, with 9 positions matching TRBD1. The CDR3 covers 22 residues. CDR1 is LNHDA and CDR2 is SQIVND in the germline V gene (reference sequence). V lost 9 bases and J lost 0; bases outside the gene matches: 29. CDR3 in DNA: TGTGCCAGCAGAAAACAGACCCCCCGTGGGACAGGGTATACTACGATGAACACTGAAGCTTTCTTT. It yields the protein CASRKQTPRGTGYTTMNTEAFF.

This clonotype has only a few counts. This chain links TRBV28 with TRBJ2-7; D uncertain. The CDR3 has 12 residues. In germline, CDR1 is MDHEN, CDR2 SYDVKM. The V end was cut by 5 bases, the J end by 7 bases, with 12 bases between. CDR3 DNA sequence: TGTGCCAGCAGTCCCCCTCAGTTAGAGCAGTACTTC. Translation: CASSPPQLEQYF.

In this sample, this clonotype turned up many times. The chain recombines TRBV3-1 with TRBJ1-4, with a possible D match to TRBD1 (6 bases). This CDR3 is built from 14 residues. Trimming pared 6 bases from V and 4 bases from J, leaving 12 bases between. Germline V gene data show CDR1 as LGHDT and CDR2 as YNNKEL (reference sequence). As DNA, the CDR3 is TGTGCCAGCAGACAACAGGGTCGTAATGAAAAACTGTTTTTT. This encodes CASRQQGRNEKLFF.

This clonotype turned up a few times. The rearrangement uses TRBV5-5 and TRBJ2-1; TRBD1 or TRBD2 may be the D gene (6 bases each). Germline values: CDR1 SGHKS, CDR2 YYEKEE (reference sequence). The CDR3 runs to 13 residues. Trimming cost V 4 bases and J 7 bases, with 12 bases left between them. This CDR3 is CASSRGEHNEQFF. In nucleotides, the CDR3 is TGTGCCAGCAGCAGGGGGGAGCATAATGAGCAGTTCTTC. The full variable domain, in which reference TRBV5-5 and TRBJ2-1 provide the parts outside the CDR3, is DAGVTQSPTHLIKTRGQQVTLRCSPISGHKSVSWYQQVLGQGPQFIFQYYEKEERGRGNFPDRFSARQFPNYSSELNVNALLLGDSALYLCASSRGEHNEQFFGPGTRLTVL.

The chain employs TRBV7-3 and TRBJ2-5; D possibly corresponds to TRBD2 (6 bases). Germline V gene lookup returns CDR1 SGHTA and CDR2 FQGTGA. The CDR3 totals 13 residues. The V end was cut by 8 bases, the J end by 4 bases, with 14 bases between. The CDR3 loop reads CASALGGGETQYF. CDR3 in DNA: TGTGCCAGCGCTCTGGGGGGTGGAGAGACCCAGTACTTC.

Here the CDR3 reads CASSSIMGLAGGSSYEQYF. The CDR3 bases are TGTGCCAGCAGTTCCATCATGGGACTAGCGGGAGGGAGCTCCTACGAGCAGTACTTC. The chain carries TRBV6-2 or TRBV6-3 and TRBJ2-7, with 16 positions matching TRBD2. J was trimmed by 0 bases and V by 4 bases; bases with no gene match: 9. CDR1 is MNHEY, CDR2 SVGEGT, per germline. The CDR3 has 19 residues.

This clonotype was seen repeatedly, ten times or more. The chain recombines TRBV3-1 with TRBJ2-7, with D hard to call. CDR1 is LGHDT and CDR2 is YNNKEL in the germline V gene (reference sequence). Trimming left V 7 bases short and J 0 bases short, with 13 bases between. The CDR3 loop spans 14 amino acids. The chain's CDR3 is CASTTPWGSYEQYF. CDR3 DNA: TGTGCCAGCACCACCCCCTGGGGCTCCTACGAGCAGTACTTC.

This clonotype was seen ten or more times. In DNA, the CDR3 is TGTGCCAGCACCCTCGACGTGTACCAAGAGACCCAGTACTTC. Translating gives CASTLDVYQETQYF. This chain connects TRBV6-1 to TRBJ2-5; no clear D gene. Trimming cost V 7 bases and J 0 bases, with 12 bases left between them. The germline gives CDR1 MNHNS, CDR2 SASEGT. The CDR3 consists of 14 residues.

V is TRBV14 and J is TRBJ1-2, with 9 nucleotides matching TRBD1. The germline gives CDR1 SGHDN, CDR2 FVKESK. V lost 4 bases to trimming and J lost 1 base; unmatched junction nucleotides: 10. This CDR3 spans 17 amino acids. The CDR3 spells CASSRLQGAADNYGYTF. CDR3 DNA sequence: TGTGCCAGCAGCCGACTACAGGGGGCCGCCGATAACTATGGCTACACCTTC.

Concerning this clonotype itself: A much larger clone differs by one base, so this may be a read error. The chain uses TRBV20-1 and TRBJ2-7, with 12 bases aligning to TRBD2. V trimming: 4 bases; J trimming: 6 bases; junction bases outside the gene matches: 7. The CDR3 loop spans 14 amino acids. Germline CDR1 reads DFQATT; CDR2 reads SNEGSKA (reference sequence). The CDR3: CSAKGLAGRCEQYF. CDR3 DNA sequence: TGCAGTGCTAAGGGACTAGCGGGCCGCTGCGAGCAGTACTTC.